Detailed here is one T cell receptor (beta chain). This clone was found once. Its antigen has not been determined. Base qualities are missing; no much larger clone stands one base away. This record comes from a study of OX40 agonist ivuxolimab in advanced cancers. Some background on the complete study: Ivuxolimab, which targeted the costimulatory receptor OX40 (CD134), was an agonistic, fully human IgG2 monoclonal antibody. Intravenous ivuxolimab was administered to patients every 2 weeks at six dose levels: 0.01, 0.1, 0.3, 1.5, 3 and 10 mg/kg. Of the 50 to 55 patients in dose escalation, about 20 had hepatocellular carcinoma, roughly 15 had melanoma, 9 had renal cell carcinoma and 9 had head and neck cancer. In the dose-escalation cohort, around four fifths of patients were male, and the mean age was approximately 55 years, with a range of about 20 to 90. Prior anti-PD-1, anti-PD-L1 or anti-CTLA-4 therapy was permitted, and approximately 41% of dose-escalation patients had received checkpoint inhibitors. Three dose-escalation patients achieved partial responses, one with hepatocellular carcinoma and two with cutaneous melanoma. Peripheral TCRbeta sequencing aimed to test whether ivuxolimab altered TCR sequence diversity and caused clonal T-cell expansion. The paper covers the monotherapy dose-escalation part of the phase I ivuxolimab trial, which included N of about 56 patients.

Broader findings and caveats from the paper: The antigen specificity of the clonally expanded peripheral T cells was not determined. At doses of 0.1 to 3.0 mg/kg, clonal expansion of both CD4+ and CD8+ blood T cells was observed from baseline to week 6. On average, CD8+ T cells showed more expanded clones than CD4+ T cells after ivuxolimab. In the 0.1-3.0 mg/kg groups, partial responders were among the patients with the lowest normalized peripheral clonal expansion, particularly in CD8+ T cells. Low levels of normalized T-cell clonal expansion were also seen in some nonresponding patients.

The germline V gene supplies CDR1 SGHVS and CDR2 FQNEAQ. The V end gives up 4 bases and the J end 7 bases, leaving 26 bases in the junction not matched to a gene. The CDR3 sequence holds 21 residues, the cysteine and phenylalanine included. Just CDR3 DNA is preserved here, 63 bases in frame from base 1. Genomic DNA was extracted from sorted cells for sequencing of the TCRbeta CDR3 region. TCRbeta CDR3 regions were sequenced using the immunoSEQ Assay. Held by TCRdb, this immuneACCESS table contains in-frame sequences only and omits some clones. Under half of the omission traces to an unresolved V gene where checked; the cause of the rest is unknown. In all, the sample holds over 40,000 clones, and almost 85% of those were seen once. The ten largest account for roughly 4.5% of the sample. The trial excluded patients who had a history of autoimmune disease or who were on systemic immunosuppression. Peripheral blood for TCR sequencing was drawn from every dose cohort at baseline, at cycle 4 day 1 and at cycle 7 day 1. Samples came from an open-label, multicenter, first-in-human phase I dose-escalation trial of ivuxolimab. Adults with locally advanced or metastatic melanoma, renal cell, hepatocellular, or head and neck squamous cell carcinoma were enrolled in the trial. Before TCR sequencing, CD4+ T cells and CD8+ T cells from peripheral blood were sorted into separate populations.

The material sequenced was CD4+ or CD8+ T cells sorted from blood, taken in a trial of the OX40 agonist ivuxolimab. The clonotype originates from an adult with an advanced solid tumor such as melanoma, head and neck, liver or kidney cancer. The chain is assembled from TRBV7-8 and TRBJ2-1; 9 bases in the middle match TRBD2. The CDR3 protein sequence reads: CASSSSRQGALLAGLRNEQFF. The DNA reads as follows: TGTGCCAGCAGCTCCTCTCGACAGGGTGCGTTACTAGCGGGCCTACGGAATGAGCAGTTCTTC.